This entry concerns a single T cell receptor (beta chain). The antigen remains unidentified. The sample belongs to a study of blood T cells in healthy people across ages. A second PCR, run for about 7 to 11 cycles, used a sample-barcoded 5' primer plus a J-beta primer mix. Tags on each cDNA molecule came from a template-switch adaptor with 12 random nucleotides. TCRdb itself ran the 5' RACE reads through MiXCR, one entry per CDR3 protein. The sample includes hundreds of thousands of distinct CDR3 sequences, about 30% of them seen just once. V was cut by 1 base and J by 2 bases, with 9 bases left in between. CDR1 is SGHAT and CDR2 is FQNNGV in the germline V gene. The CDR3 contains 14 residues. Study conclusions and caveats: Unsorted PBMCs blocked a conclusive comparison of naive and antigen-experienced cells.

Sequencing was done on a sample of blood. This sequence originates from a woman at least 80 years old in good health. V and J are TRBV11-2 and TRBJ2-7; D gene ambiguous. Here the CDR3 reads CASSLAGATYEQYF. Written as DNA, the CDR3 is TGTGCCAGCAGCTTAGCGGGTGCGACCTACGAGCAGTACTTC.